These 21 T cell receptor beta chains were all obtained from the same sample, sequenced in a study of identical twins. One entry per CDR3 protein results from TCRdb running MiXCR on the 5' RACE reads. Altogether about 470,000 distinct CDR3 sequences are present, roughly 24% being singletons, with the ten largest covering just under 3%. These sequences were also reported in another study, on T cells expressing NK-cell markers.

Sequenced sample: CD4+ T cells sorted from blood. These TCRs come from a woman aged 18-30 years in good health.

The chain is built from TRBV5-1 and TRBJ2-2; 10 bases agree with TRBD2. Germline values: CDR1 SGHRS, CDR2 YFSETQ. The V segment lost 3 bases and the J segment 7 bases; nucleotides outside the gene matches: 3. This CDR3 comprises 14 residues. The CDR3 loop reads CASSSGTSDGELFF. The CDR3 coding sequence is TGCGCCAGCAGCTCCGGGACTAGCGACGGGGAGCTGTTTTTT.

This clonotype was found a few times. This chain links TRBV5-1 with TRBJ2-1; TRBD2 matches 12 bases. Germline CDR1 is SGHRS and CDR2 is YFSETQ. V lost 7 bases to trimming and J lost 8 bases; unmatched junction nucleotides: 7. This CDR3 comprises 14 residues. The CDR3 DNA sequence: TGCGCCAGCCGACTAGCGGGAGATCCCCATGAGCAGTTCTTC. Residues: CASRLAGDPHEQFF.

This clonotype was detected only a few times. V gene TRBV15 combines with J gene TRBJ2-1, with TRBD2 matching over 8 bases. Germline values: CDR1 LNHNV, CDR2 YYDKDF (reference sequence). CDR3 length: 16 amino acids. V shed 5 bases, J shed 3 bases, and the junction held 9 bases outside the gene matches. The CDR3 loop reads CATSSPKSGGYNEQFF. In DNA, the CDR3 is TGTGCCACCAGCTCTCCCAAAAGCGGGGGCTACAATGAGCAGTTCTTC. Using reference TRBV15 and TRBJ2-1 for the parts outside the CDR3, the full variable domain is DAMVIQNPRYQVTQFGKPVTLSCSQTLNHNVMYWYQQKSSQAPKLLFHYYDKDFNNEADTPDNFQSRRPNTSFCFLDIRSPGLGDTAMYLCATSSPKSGGYNEQFFGPGTRLTVL.

This rearrangement joins TRBV7-2 to TRBJ2-1; 12 bases fit TRBD2. Germline V CDR1 and CDR2: SGHTA, FQGNSA. V gave up 5 bases and J gave up 8 bases; unmatched junction bases: 10. CDR3 length: 16 amino acids. Written as DNA, the CDR3 is TGTGCCAGCAGCGCGAGACTAGCGGGAGATTCCCATGAGCAGTTCTTC. It translates to CASSARLAGDSHEQFF.

A few counts support this clonotype. The chain joins TRBV5-1 to TRBJ2-5; no reliable D call. Germline loops: CDR1 SGHRS, CDR2 YFSETQ. Trimming took off 1 base at V and 4 bases at J, with 5 bases between the two ends. The CDR3 totals 12 residues. CDR3 nucleotide sequence: TGCGCCAGCAGCTTGTACGTAGAGACCCAGTACTTC. It codes for CASSLYVETQYF.

The chain combines TRBV20-1 with TRBJ2-3; a weak D match, TRBD2 (6 bases). The CDR3 spans 17 residues. Germline CDR1 reads DFQATT; CDR2 reads SNEGSKA (reference sequence). V shed 2 bases and J shed 0 bases, with 18 bases lying between them. CDR3 in amino acids: CSARLWGERSSTDTQYF. The CDR3 DNA follows: TGCAGTGCTAGATTATGGGGGGAGAGGTCTAGCACAGATACGCAGTATTTT.

This clonotype has a handful of counts. The CDR3, as DNA: TGCAGTGCTCGCGGGGCCTACAATGAGCAGTTCTTC. Amino acids: CSARGAYNEQFF. The J gene is TRBJ2-1, the V gene TRBV20-1; D might be TRBD2 (6 bases). CDR1 is DFQATT, CDR2 SNEGSKA, per germline (reference sequence). CDR3 length: 12 residues. V was clipped by 5 bases and J by 2 bases, with 7 bases between them.

This clonotype was observed a few times. The gene calls are TRBV4-2 and TRBJ2-3; 7 nucleotides line up with TRBD2. Germline V lookup: CDR1 LGHNA, CDR2 YNFKEQ. This CDR3 is 17 amino acids long. V shed 3 bases, J shed 0 bases, and the junction held 9 bases outside the gene matches. This CDR3 is CASSQGTGTTSTDTQYF. CDR3 DNA: TGTGCCAGCAGCCAGGGAACCGGGACTACCAGCACAGATACGCAGTATTTT.

The rearrangement uses TRBV5-4 and TRBJ1-2, with TRBD1 identical over 8 bases. The CDR3 is 15 amino acids. The J segment lost 10 bases and the V segment lost 0 bases, leaving 11 bases of the junction unmatched. CDR1 and CDR2 from the germline V gene are SGHNT and YYREEE (reference sequence). As DNA, the CDR3 is TGTGCCAGCAGCTTGGGCCAGGGGGCGAGTAGTGACTACACCTTC. It translates to CASSLGQGASSDYTF.

The genes are TRBV7-2 and TRBJ1-2; 7 bases line up with TRBD1. The CDR3 has 14 amino acids. V was clipped by 4 bases and J by 7 bases; unmatched bases: 9. Germline assignment: CDR1 SGHTA and CDR2 FQGNSA. The CDR3 here is CASSSQGGEGGYTF. The CDR3 DNA follows: TGTGCCAGCAGCTCCCAAGGGGGCGAGGGTGGCTACACCTTC.

The chain couples TRBV6-1 to TRBJ2-7; D remains ambiguous. Trimming stripped 2 bases from V and 0 bases from J, with 5 bases between. From germline, CDR1 is MNHNS and CDR2 SASEGT. CDR3 length: 13 residues. CDR3 sequence reads: CASSERPSYEQYF. The CDR3 DNA follows: TGTGCCAGCAGTGAACGGCCCTCCTACGAGCAGTACTTC.

The genes are TRBV20-1 and TRBJ2-5; 12 positions agree with TRBD2. Per the germline V gene, CDR1 is DFQATT and CDR2 is SNEGSKA (reference sequence). The CDR3 has 13 residues. CDR3 coding DNA: TGCAGCCGGACTAGCGGGGACCAAGAGACCCAGTACTTC. Encoded protein: CSRTSGDQETQYF.

V gene TRBV21-1 combines with J gene TRBJ2-4; the D call of TRBD1 is as the table states it, not checked on the DNA. TRBV21-1 is designated a pseudogene. This CDR3 has 13 residues. This CDR3 reads CASSDRQKNIQYF. The CDR3 nucleotides read TGTGCCAGCAGCGACCGACAGAAAAACATTCAGTACTTC.

The genes are TRBV6-5 and TRBJ2-3; 12 bases match TRBD2. CDR3 length equals 18 residues. CDR1 and CDR2 from the germline V gene are MNHEY and SVGAGI. Germline trimming cut 0 bases from V and 2 bases from J; bases unmatched to any gene: 6. The CDR3 region has the DNA TGTGCCAGCAGTTACTCTCTAGCGGGAGGGCCTACCACAGATACGCAGTATTTT. Translating it yields CASSYSLAGGPTTDTQYF.

The gene calls are TRBV5-6 and TRBJ1-1, with 7 bases aligning to TRBD1. CDR1 SGHDT and CDR2 YYEEEE come from the germline V gene. The CDR3 runs 15 residues. Germline trimming cut 4 bases from V and 1 base from J; bases unmatched to any gene: 7. CDR3 in DNA: TGTGCCAGCAGCGGGGTCGGACAGGCGAACACTGAAGCTTTCTTT. Its translation: CASSGVGQANTEAFF.

The chain joins TRBV11-3 to TRBJ2-2, with 8 bases matching TRBD1. The CDR3 is 14 residues long. V was pared by 10 bases and J by 1 base, with 5 bases of the junction left unmatched. Per the germline V gene, CDR1 is SGHNT and CDR2 is YENEEA. The CDR3 region is CANEDRGNTGELFF. The CDR3 DNA follows: TGTGCCAACGAAGACAGGGGGAACACCGGGGAGCTGTTTTTT.

V usage is TRBV6-1 and J usage is TRBJ1-1; possibly TRBD1 for D (6 bases). This CDR3 region has 16 residues. Germline CDR1 is MNHNS and CDR2 is SASEGT. Trimming took off 6 bases at V and 0 bases at J, with 17 bases between the two ends. The CDR3 protein is CASRSTQGSLNTEAFF. As DNA, the CDR3 is TGTGCCAGCAGATCTACACAGGGATCCTTGAACACTGAAGCTTTCTTT.

There are a few counts of this clonotype. The J gene is TRBJ2-1, the V gene TRBV2; 14 bases fit TRBD2. V lost 7 bases to trimming and J lost 8 bases; unmatched junction nucleotides: 4. CDR3 length equals 14 residues. Germline V gene sequence: CDR1 SNHLY, CDR2 FYNNEI. The CDR3 DNA reads as TGTGCCAGCACCGGGACTAGCGGGAGTTATGAGCAGTTCTTC. Its protein product is CASTGTSGSYEQFF. Together with reference TRBV2 and TRBJ2-1, the CDR3 gives the full variable domain: EPEVTQTPSHQVTQMGQEVILRCVPISNHLYFYWYRQILGQKVEFLVSFYNNEISEKSEIFDDQFSVERPDGSNFTLKIRSTKLEDSAMYFCASTGTSGSYEQFFGPGTRLTVL.

This clonotype showed up just a few times. This rearrangement joins TRBV5-1 to TRBJ2-4, with TRBD2 identical over 13 bases. Trimming cost V 4 bases and J 0 bases; bases outside gene matches: 7. In germline, CDR1 is SGHRS, CDR2 YFSETQ. This CDR3 comprises 18 residues. CDR3 in DNA: TGCGCCAGCAGCCCCGGGACTAGCGGGGATCTAGCCAAAAACATTCAGTACTTC. It is translated as CASSPGTSGDLAKNIQYF. The full variable domain, with the rest looked up from reference TRBV5-1 and TRBJ2-4, is KAGVTQTPRYLIKTRGQQVTLSCSPISGHRSVSWYQQTPGQGLQFLFEYFSETQRNKGNFPGRFSGRQFSNSRSEMNVSTLELGDSALYLCASSPGTSGDLAKNIQYFGAGTRLSVL.

This clonotype has more than one count but fewer than ten. The rearrangement uses TRBV29-1 and TRBJ2-7; no clear D. CDR1 is SQVTM, CDR2 ANQGSEA, per germline. The CDR3 has 13 amino acids. Trimming removed 4 bases from V and 2 bases from J, with 12 bases in between. The CDR3: CSVVFTRPYEQYF. CDR3 nucleotide sequence: TGCAGCGTTGTATTTACACGGCCCTACGAGCAGTACTTC.

The rearrangement joins TRBV7-2 to TRBJ2-7; D gene uncertain. The CDR3 extends over 13 amino acids. Per germline, CDR1 SGHTA and CDR2 FQGNSA. V lost 1 base, J lost 3 bases, and 7 bases lay in between. This CDR3 reads CASSLVARYEQYF. DNA for the CDR3: TGTGCCAGCAGCTTAGTAGCACGCTACGAGCAGTACTTC.